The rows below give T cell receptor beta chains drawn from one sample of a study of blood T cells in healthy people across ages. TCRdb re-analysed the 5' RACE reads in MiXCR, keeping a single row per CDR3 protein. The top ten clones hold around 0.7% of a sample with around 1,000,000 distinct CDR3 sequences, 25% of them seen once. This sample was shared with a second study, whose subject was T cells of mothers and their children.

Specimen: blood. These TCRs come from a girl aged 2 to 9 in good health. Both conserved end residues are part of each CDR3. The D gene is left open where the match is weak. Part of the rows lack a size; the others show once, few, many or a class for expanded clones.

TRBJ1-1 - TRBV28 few CASSFRPVDTEAFF TGTGCCAGCAGTTTTCGCCCGGTCGACACTGAAGCTTTCTTT
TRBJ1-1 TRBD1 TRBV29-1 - CSYSGQLNTEAFF TGCAGCTATTCGGGACAGCTGAACACTGAAGCTTTCTTT
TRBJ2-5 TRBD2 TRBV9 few CASSVSGGGETQYF TGTGCCAGCAGCGTATCCGGGGGGGGCGAGACCCAGTACTTC
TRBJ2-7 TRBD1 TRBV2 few CASGTGGFEQYF TGTGCCAGCGGAACAGGGGGGTTCGAGCAGTACTTC
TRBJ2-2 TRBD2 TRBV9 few CASSTTTSWGGELFF TGTGCCAGCAGCACCACGACTAGCTGGGGCGGGGAGCTGTTTTTT
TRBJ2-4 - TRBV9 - CASSGGQPPQNIQYF TGTGCCAGCAGCGGAGGACAGCCTCCACAAAACATTCAGTACTTC
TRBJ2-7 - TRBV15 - CATSRDRAREQYF TGTGCCACCAGCAGAGATCGGGCTCGGGAGCAGTACTTC
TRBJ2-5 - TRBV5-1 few CASSQGLKEETQYF TGCGCCAGCAGCCAAGGACTTAAGGAAGAGACCCAGTACTTC
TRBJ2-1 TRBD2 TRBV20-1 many CSIGLAGVTHYNEQFF TGCAGTATAGGACTAGCGGGAGTGACCCACTACAATGAGCAGTTCTTC
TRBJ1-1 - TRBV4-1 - CASSPDAAGANTEAFF TGCGCCAGCAGCCCGGACGCAGCGGGGGCGAACACTGAAGCTTTCTTT
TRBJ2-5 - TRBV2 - CASSEWAGDLEAQYF TGTGCCAGCAGTGAATGGGCCGGGGACTTGGAGGCCCAGTACTTC
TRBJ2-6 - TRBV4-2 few CASSQETANVLTF TGTGCCAGCAGCCAAGAGACGGCCAACGTCCTGACTTTC
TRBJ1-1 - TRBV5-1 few CASSLAGGGGTEAFF TGCGCCAGCAGCTTGGCCGGGGGAGGAGGCACTGAAGCTTTCTTT
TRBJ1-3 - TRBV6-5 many CASRTGISGNTIYF TGTGCCAGCAGAACAGGCATCTCTGGAAACACCATATATTTT
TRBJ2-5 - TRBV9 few CASSVSSSMETQYF TGTGCCAGCAGCGTGAGTAGTAGCATGGAGACCCAGTACTTC
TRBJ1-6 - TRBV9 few CASSYELGSYNSPLHF TGTGCCAGCAGTTACGAGTTGGGCTCCTATAATTCACCCCTCCACTTT
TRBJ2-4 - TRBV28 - CASSPRGNAKNIQYF TGTGCCAGCAGTCCACGTGGGAATGCCAAAAACATTCAGTACTTC
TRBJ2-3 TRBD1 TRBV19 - CASSPGTGGFTQYF TGTGCCAGTAGCCCCGGGACAGGGGGTTTCACGCAGTATTTT
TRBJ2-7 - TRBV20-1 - CSAMEVASYEQYF TGCAGTGCTATGGAGGTAGCTTCCTACGAGCAGTACTTC
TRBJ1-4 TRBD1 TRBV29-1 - CSVTGTGGEKLFF TGCAGCGTCACCGGGACAGGGGGTGAAAAACTGTTTTTT
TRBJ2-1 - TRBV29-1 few CSVELSGKEQFF TGCAGCGTTGAATTATCTGGAAAGGAGCAGTTCTTC
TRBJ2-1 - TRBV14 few CASSQGIFSSNEQFF TGTGCCAGCAGCCAGGGGATATTTTCGAGCAATGAGCAGTTCTTC
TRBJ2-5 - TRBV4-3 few CASSQDLMRAQETQYF TGCGCCAGCAGCCAAGATTTGATGCGCGCCCAAGAGACCCAGTACTTC
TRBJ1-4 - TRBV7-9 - CASSLNTLAREDEKLFF TGTGCCAGCAGCTTAAATACTCTTGCCCGGGAGGATGAAAAACTGTTTTTT
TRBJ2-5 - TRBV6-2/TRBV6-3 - CASSSLQLQETQYF TGTGCCAGCAGTTCCTTACAGCTCCAAGAGACCCAGTACTTC
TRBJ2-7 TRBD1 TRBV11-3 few CAGSVGPQGAREQYF TGTGCCGGCAGCGTAGGCCCCCAGGGGGCTAGGGAGCAGTACTTC
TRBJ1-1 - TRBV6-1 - CASSEAWQANTEAFF TGTGCCAGCAGTGAAGCTTGGCAGGCAAACACTGAAGCTTTCTTT
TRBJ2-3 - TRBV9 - CASSVDAGITDTQYF TGTGCCAGCAGCGTAGACGCAGGGATCACAGATACGCAGTATTTT
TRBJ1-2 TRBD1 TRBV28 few CASTLEGGVSGGYTF TGTGCCAGCACTTTAGAAGGGGGCGTTTCTGGTGGCTACACCTTC
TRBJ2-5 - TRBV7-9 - CASSGGGGEQYF TGTGCCAGCAGCGGTGGTGGCGGAGAGCAGTACTTC
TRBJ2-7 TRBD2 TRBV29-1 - CSVGGTSIHEQYF TGCAGCGTGGGCGGGACTAGCATCCACGAGCAGTACTTC
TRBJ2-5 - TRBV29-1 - CSGRRQETQYF TGCAGCGGGAGAAGGCAGGAGACCCAGTACTTC
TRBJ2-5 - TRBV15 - CAITVGYQETQYF TGTGCCATTACGGTGGGGTACCAAGAGACCCAGTACTTC
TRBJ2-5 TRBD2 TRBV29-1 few CSVGVAGVETQYF TGCAGCGTTGGGGTAGCGGGAGTCGAGACCCAGTACTTC
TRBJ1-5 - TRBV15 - CATSRTLGDQPQHF TGTGCCACCAGCAGGACCTTAGGGGATCAGCCCCAGCATTTT
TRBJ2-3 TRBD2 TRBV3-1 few CASSQVSGVKQYF TGTGCCAGCAGCCAGGTCAGCGGGGTAAAGCAGTATTTT
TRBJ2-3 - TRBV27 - CASSYHSPSTDTQYF TGTGCCAGCAGTTACCACTCACCAAGCACAGATACGCAGTATTTT
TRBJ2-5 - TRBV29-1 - CSGWDWYEETQYF TGCAGCGGATGGGACTGGTACGAAGAGACCCAGTACTTC
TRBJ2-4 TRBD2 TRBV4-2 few CASSHSLAGGPLGENIQYF TGTGCCAGCAGCCATTCACTAGCGGGGGGCCCGTTGGGAGAAAACATTCAGTACTTC
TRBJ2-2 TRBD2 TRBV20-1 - CSARDVGTSNTGELFF TGCAGTGCTAGAGATGTAGGGACTAGCAACACCGGGGAGCTGTTTTTT
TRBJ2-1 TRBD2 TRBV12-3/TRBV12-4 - CASSWTSGTVEQFF TGTGCCAGCAGTTGGACTAGCGGGACGGTTGAGCAGTTCTTC
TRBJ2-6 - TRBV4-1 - CASSQGFSGANVLTF TGCGCCAGCAGCCAGGGTTTCTCTGGGGCCAACGTCCTGACTTTC
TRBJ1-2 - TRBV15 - CATSRGGGQGYGYTF TGTGCCACCAGCAGAGGTGGGGGTCAGGGTTATGGCTACACCTTC
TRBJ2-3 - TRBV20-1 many CSARDMGASLTGDTQYF TGCAGTGCTAGAGATATGGGCGCCTCCCTAACGGGAGATACGCAGTATTTT
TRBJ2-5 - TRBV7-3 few CASSLQAQPRETQYF TGTGCCAGCAGCTTACAGGCACAGCCTCGAGAGACCCAGTACTTC
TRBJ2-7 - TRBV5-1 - CASSLATDRPSYEQYF TGCGCCAGCAGCTTGGCCACGGACAGACCTTCCTACGAGCAGTACTTC
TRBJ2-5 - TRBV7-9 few CASSLIPKETQYF TGTGCCAGCAGCTTAATTCCGAAAGAGACCCAGTACTTC
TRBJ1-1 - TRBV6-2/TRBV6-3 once CASSDEPEAFF TGTGCCAGCAGTGACGAACCTGAAGCTTTCTTT